The sequence of this T cell receptor (beta chain) was determined in a study of T cells after yellow fever vaccination. MiXCR, run by TCRdb on the 5' RACE reads, gives a single entry per CDR3 protein. Of hundreds of thousands of distinct CDR3 sequences in the sample, roughly 13% were seen once. Sequencing was performed on PBMCs, taken on the day of the yellow fever booster vaccination. This TCR came from a young man who received the YFV17D yellow fever vaccine.

In DNA form, the CDR3 reads TGTGCCAGCATGAGCAGGGTTTACGACGAGCAGTACTTC. Its protein product is CASMSRVYDEQYF. The rearrangement links TRBV28 to TRBJ2-7, with D perhaps TRBD1 (5 bases). Between the trimmed V and J ends, which lost 7 bases and 5 bases, there was a span of 15 bases. The CDR3 has 13 residues. Germline lookup yields CDR1 MDHEN and CDR2 SYDVKM.